The sequence of this T cell receptor (beta chain) was determined in a study of blood T cell repertoires in COVID-19. Clones were read by immunoSEQ multiplex PCR, and TCRdb kept only the in-frame ones, dropping some. The sample shows about 250,000 clones, about 89% of them seen only once. With V trimmed by 0 bases and J by 5 bases, 8 bases remained unmatched. The CDR3 totals 16 residues. The V gene's germline CDR1 is MGHRA and CDR2 YSYEKL. Sequences were obtained from peripheral blood. The chain employs TRBV4-1 and TRBJ2-5; 8 bases are a match to TRBD2. The TCR sequence derives from a woman aged 40-49 years who had recovered from COVID-19. CDR3 nucleotides: TGCGCCAGCAGCCAAGAGTTGGGACTAGTCCTGGAGACCCAGTACTTC. Protein: CASSQELGLVLETQYF.